Presented here are 16 T cell receptor beta chains from one specimen sequenced in a study of tumor and adjacent non-tumor tissue in lung cancer. RNA was extracted from bulk tissue without any cell sorting. The library came from three nested PCR rounds adapted from ARM-PCR protocols. TCRdb independently ran MiXCR on the multiplex PCR reads; one entry per CDR3 protein. The repertoire holds 200,000 or so distinct CDR3 sequences, with about 76% as singletons. The sequenced sample consisted of lung tumor tissue. The receptors shown here come from a man aged 60 to 75 with non-small cell lung cancer.

This clonotype was seen more than once but under ten times. This may come from a read error, since a much larger clone is one base off. The chain recombines TRBV12-3 or TRBV12-4 with TRBJ2-2; D gene unclear. The CDR3 length is 10 residues. This CDR3 reads CVEHTGELFF. Written as DNA, the CDR3 is TGTGTCGAACACACCGGGGAGCTGTTTTTT.

Worth noting for this clonotype: Its ends do not fully match the called genes, so a read error is possible. The CDR3 DNA reads as TGTCCCAGCAGGAGACAGGGGAAAGCTGGAATCACCATATATTTT. The encoded protein is CPSRRQGKAGITIYF. The chain combines TRBV12-3 or TRBV12-4 with TRBJ1-3; the match to TRBD1 covers 8 bases. The CDR3 length is 15 residues.

The chain has TRBV4-1 and TRBJ2-5; D gene uncertain. This CDR3 has 15 residues. V was trimmed by 4 bases and J by 1 base, leaving 13 bases between them. CDR1 and CDR2 (germline): MGHRA, YSYEKL. The CDR3 DNA sequence: TGCGCCAGCAGCCGTTCAAGGGTTACCCAAGAGACCCAGTACTTC. Protein: CASSRSRVTQETQYF.

The genes are TRBV20-1 and TRBJ1-1; D is undetermined. The CDR3 is made up of 13 amino acids. Trimming took off 2 bases at V and 1 base at J, with 8 bases between the two ends. CDR1 DFQATT and CDR2 SNEGSKA come from the germline V gene (reference sequence). CDR3 DNA: TGCAGTGCTAGAACCGAAAAGAACACTGAAGCTTTCTTT. Translation gives CSARTEKNTEAFF.

This chain joins TRBV12-3 or TRBV12-4 and TRBJ2-7, with D maybe TRBD1 (5 bases). Trimming took off 1 base at V and 4 bases at J, with 17 bases between the two ends. The CDR3 has 16 residues. The CDR3 region is CASSLGLSTVPYEQYF. The CDR3 nucleotides are TGTGCCAGCAGTTTAGGCCTCTCGACAGTCCCATACGAGCAGTACTTC.

This clonotype is a singleton in its sample. The V and J genes are TRBV20-1 and TRBJ2-2; 8 nucleotides match TRBD2. Germline CDR1 DFQATT, CDR2 SNEGSKA (reference sequence). J gave up 3 bases and V 5 bases, and 11 bases lay outside the gene matches. CDR3 size: 16 residues. CDR3 region: CSARGTRGGHTGELFF. The CDR3 DNA reads as TGCAGTGCTCGTGGGACTAGAGGGGGACACACCGGGGAGCTGTTTTTT.

CDR3 loop: CASHRGCVSTQYF. The CDR3, as DNA: TGTGCCAGCCATCGGGGGTGCGTGAGTACGCAGTATTTT. This chain joins TRBV12-3 or TRBV12-4 and TRBJ2-3; D might be TRBD2 (6 bases). This CDR3 comprises 13 residues. The ends were cut back, 8 bases at V and 8 bases at J, with 17 bases in the middle.

As concerns this clonotype: A read error may be the cause here, since a much bigger clone is one base away. The chain has TRBV20-1 and TRBJ1-5; D ambiguous. Germline CDR1 reads DFQATT; CDR2 reads SNEGSKA (reference sequence). V was trimmed by 1 base and J by 4 bases, leaving 11 bases between them. The CDR3 contains 14 residues. The chain's CDR3 is CSARGQWWNQPQHF. The CDR3 region has the DNA TGCAGTGCTAGAGGGCAGTGGTGGAATCAGCCCCAGCATTTT.

The chain links TRBV6-5 to TRBJ1-3; D call uncertain. CDR1 MNHEY and CDR2 SVGAGI come from the germline V gene. This CDR3 region has 15 residues. V gave up 6 bases and J gave up 0 bases, with 12 bases separating them. CDR3 nucleotides: TGTGCCAGCAGACCAGACAAGATCTCTGGAAACACCATATATTTT. Translating gives CASRPDKISGNTIYF.

The chain joins TRBV5-1 to TRBJ2-3; D gene uncertain. Germline CDR1 reads SGHRS; CDR2 reads YFSETQ. CDR3 length equals 15 residues. V lost 7 bases and J 0 bases, leaving 15 bases between the germline ends. The CDR3 spells CASGSQSFSTDTQYF. In DNA, the CDR3 is TGCGCCAGCGGATCACAGAGTTTTAGCACAGATACGCAGTATTTT. The full variable domain, completed using reference TRBV5-1 and TRBJ2-3, is KAGVTQTPRYLIKTRGQQVTLSCSPISGHRSVSWYQQTPGQGLQFLFEYFSETQRNKGNFPGRFSGRQFSNSRSEMNVSTLELGDSALYLCASGSQSFSTDTQYFGPGTRLTVL.

Comment on this clonotype: Mismatch with germline at one junction end may stem from a read error. This chain uses TRBV12-3 or TRBV12-4 with TRBJ2-1; D not certain. The CDR3 consists of 14 residues. The CDR3 spells CASSHTPLVHEQVF. CDR3 DNA sequence: TGTGCCAGCAGCCATACCCCCCTGGTTCATGAGCAGGTCTTC.

As DNA, the CDR3 is TGCGCCAGTTCCCCCGGGACAAGGTCAATCGGTACGCAGTATTTT. It specifies CASSPGTRSIGTQYF. The chain recombines TRBV5-1 with TRBJ2-3, with D maybe TRBD1 (6 bases). This CDR3 region has 15 residues. Germline assignment: CDR1 SGHRS and CDR2 YFSETQ. Deletions cut 8 bases from V and 8 bases from J, with 24 bases between.

This clonotype was seen a handful of times. The junction departs from the called germline gene at one end, perhaps through a read error. The gene calls are TRBV4-2 and TRBJ2-1; D gene unclear. Per the germline V gene, CDR1 is LGHNA and CDR2 is YNFKEQ. This CDR3 spans 15 amino acids. CDR3 amino acids: CASSQPVSSYTEQFF. The CDR3 nucleotides are TGTGCCAGCAGCCAACCTGTCTCTTCCTACACTGAGCAGTTCTTC.

About this clonotype: A much larger clone lies a single base off, so this may be a read error. The rearrangement uses TRBV29-1 and TRBJ1-5, with 8 bases that match TRBD1. The CDR3 is made up of 12 amino acids. The ends lost 6 bases at V and 6 bases at J; junction bases unmatched: 4. Germline CDR1 SQVTM, CDR2 ANQGSEA. The CDR3 coding sequence is TGCAGCGTCTCACAGGGGGTTCAGCCCCAGCATTTT. Translating it yields CSVSQGVQPQHF.

This clonotype was seen many times. The rearrangement joins TRBV6-1 to TRBJ2-5; TRBD2 matches at 11 bases. Germline trimming cut 2 bases from V and 6 bases from J; bases unmatched to any gene: 5. The germline V gene encodes CDR1 MNHNS and CDR2 SASEGT. The CDR3 covers 15 residues. CDR3 bases: TGTGCCAGCAGTGAACAAACTAGCGGGGGTAAGACCCAGTACTTC. This translates into CASSEQTSGGKTQYF.

The chain joins TRBV20-1 to TRBJ2-1; 11 bases line up with TRBD2. The CDR3 loop spans 18 amino acids. V trimming: 2 bases; J trimming: 2 bases; junction bases outside the gene matches: 11. Per the germline V gene, CDR1 is DFQATT and CDR2 is SNEGSKA (reference sequence). The CDR3 loop is CSARSWQGLAATYNEQFF. CDR3 DNA: TGCAGTGCTAGAAGTTGGCAGGGACTAGCGGCAACCTACAATGAGCAGTTCTTC.